Described below is a single TCR beta chain sequence and its context. What antigen it recognizes has not been identified. Within one base of it there is no much larger clone, and no base qualities were kept. This entry belongs to a study of blood T cell repertoires in COVID-19 (dated by TCRdb to 2018 to 2021). With regard to the full study: Samples covering the acute and convalescent phases of COVID-19 were provided by collaborators in the United States, Italy and Spain. The material from the prospective study consisted of cDNA or gDNA derived from T cells, B-cell-depleted T cells, or PBMCs. The dataset comprised deeply sampled blood TCRbeta repertoires from subjects exposed to, actively infected with, or recovered from COVID-19. The repertoires were released in a freely available public database meant as a resource for research on the immune response to SARS-CoV-2. The samples were drawn from the first 160 participants of the ongoing ImmuneRACE study and from 1,254 subjects provided by 6 global collaborators. Sample metadata almost always included a de-identified subject ID, COVID-19 status, age in years and sex. Where available, HLA class I and class II types were taken from metadata supplied by the sample provider and were not determined by assay-based typing.

In the prospective study, participants were about 18 to 89 years old, resided in 20 to 30 geographic areas of the United States, and were enrolled through a virtual design. Cohort assignment in the prospective study relied on participant-reported clinical history from a screening survey and a study questionnaire. Recovered participants in ImmuneRACE Cohort 3 were defined as having two consecutive negative NP/OP PCR tests, clearance from a healthcare professional, or resolution of symptoms. In the prospective study, whole blood, serum and a nasopharyngeal or oropharyngeal swab were collected from each participant by mobile phlebotomists. Participants in the prospective study had the option to provide additional blood draws and questionnaires over a roughly 2-month period. Before DNA extraction, blood samples from the prospective study were shipped at room temperature or frozen. Between the V and J ends, shortened by 7 bases and 8 bases respectively, the junction contains 18 bases. The CDR3, from cysteine to phenylalanine, totals 13 residues. Here the CDR3 DNA is all that survives: 39 bases in frame from base 1. CDR1 and CDR2 (SGHDT, YYEEEE) derive from the germline V gene.

Summary of the overall study and its limitations: The quantity of clinical and demographic metadata differed by source and by participant and was supplied without curation.

TCRbeta CDR3 regions were amplified from genomic DNA by means of the immunoSEQ Assay, a bias-controlled multiplex PCR. In the source study's methods: The number of nucleated cells in each sample was estimated by amplification of reference gene primers within the assay. To quantify the absolute abundance of each unique TCRbeta CDR3 rearrangement, sequence reads were collapsed and filtered. For each sample, productive Simpson clonality was calculated as the square root of Simpson's diversity index over productive rearrangements. In TCRdb, the immuneACCESS table is reduced to in-frame sequences with V and J assigned. These tables do not hold every clone; where another copy was compared, an unresolved V gene accounts for under half, and the others remain unexplained. From that table come the V and J calls and clone size; the DNA was used to work out D and trimming. Counted in this sample were 300,000 to 450,000 clones; 85% to 90% of them appeared once. The ten largest clonotypes hold roughly 1.2% of the sample.

The specimen was PBMCs or T cells enriched from blood (not recorded which). The clonotype was recovered from a woman aged 18-29 years who had recovered from COVID-19. Recombination linked TRBV5-6 to TRBJ1-2; matching of 5 bases hints at TRBD1 as the D gene. The DNA sequence reads TGTGCCAGCGGGTCGCTGGGGGGAGACGGCTACACCTTC. Its coded protein is CASGSLGGDGYTF.